The text below deals with one T cell receptor (beta chain). The data derive from a study of T cell repertoires in cytomegalovirus infection. TCRdb re-called the reads through MiXCR, storing one row per CDR3 protein. The data contain more than 200,000 distinct CDR3 sequences, approximately 10% of them singletons. Germline V lookup: CDR1 SGHRS, CDR2 YFSETQ. CDR3 length: 15 residues. V gave up 2 bases and J gave up 4 bases, with 15 bases separating them. V and J are TRBV5-1 and TRBJ2-5; D is possibly TRBD1 (5 bases). Sequencing input: PBMCs. The receptor was derived from a human donor in good health (CMV status not recorded). Some clones in this sample may be carry-over from other donors' samples. In nucleotides, the CDR3 is TGCGCCAGCAGCTTTCTTCAGGGTTCGGGAGAGACCCAGTACTTC. Protein sequence: CASSFLQGSGETQYF.